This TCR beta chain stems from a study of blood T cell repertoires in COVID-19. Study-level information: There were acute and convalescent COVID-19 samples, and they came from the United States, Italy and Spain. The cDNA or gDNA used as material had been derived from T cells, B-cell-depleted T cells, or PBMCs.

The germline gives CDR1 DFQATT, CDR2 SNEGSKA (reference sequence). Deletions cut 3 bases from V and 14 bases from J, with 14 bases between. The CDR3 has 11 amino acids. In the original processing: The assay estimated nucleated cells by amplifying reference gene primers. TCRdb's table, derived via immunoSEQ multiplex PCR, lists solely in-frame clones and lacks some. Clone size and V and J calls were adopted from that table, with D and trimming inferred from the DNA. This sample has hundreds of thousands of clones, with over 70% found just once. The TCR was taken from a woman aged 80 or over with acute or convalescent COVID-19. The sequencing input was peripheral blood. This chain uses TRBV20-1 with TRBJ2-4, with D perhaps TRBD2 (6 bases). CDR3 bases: TGCAGTGCTAGCCAGGCGGGAAAGGAGTACTTC. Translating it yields CSASQAGKEYF.